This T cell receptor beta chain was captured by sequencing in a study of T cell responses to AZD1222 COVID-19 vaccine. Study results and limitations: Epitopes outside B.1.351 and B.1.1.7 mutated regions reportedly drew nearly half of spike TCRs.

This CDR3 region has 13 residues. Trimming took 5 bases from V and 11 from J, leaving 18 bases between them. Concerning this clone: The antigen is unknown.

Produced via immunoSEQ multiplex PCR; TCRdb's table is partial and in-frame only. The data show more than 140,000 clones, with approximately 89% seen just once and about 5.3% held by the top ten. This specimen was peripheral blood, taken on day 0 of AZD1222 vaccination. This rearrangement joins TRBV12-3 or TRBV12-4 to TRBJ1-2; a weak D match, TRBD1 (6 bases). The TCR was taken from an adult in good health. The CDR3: CASSPQGTGKYTF. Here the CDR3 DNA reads TGTGCCAGCAGTCCACAGGGAACGGGTAAATACACCTTC.